The rows below give T cell receptor beta chains drawn from one sample of a study of cytomegalovirus exposure and HLA in healthy donors. Repertoires were generated with immunoSEQ multiplex PCR, while TCRdb's copy carries only in-frame clones and drops some. The sample lists under 400,000 clones, around 86% occurring once. The sequenced material came from PBMCs. All receptors derive from a woman younger than 30 in good health and CMV-seronegative. Both conserved end residues are part of each CDR3.

TRBV5-8,TRBJ1-5,CASSLALQPQHF
TRBV10-1,TRBJ1-1,CASSERTGRTEAFF
TRBV6-1,TRBJ2-1,CASSPGQGGNEQFF
TRBV19,TRBJ2-2,CASRKQGTGSGELFF
TRBV6-1,TRBJ1-1,CAITGGVTEAFF
TRBV5-4,TRBJ2-1,CASRAAGGSYNEQFF
TRBV7-9,TRBJ2-3,CASSRSTGSVAHTQYF
TRBV11-2,TRBJ1-3,CASSTGTGTRNTIYF
TRBV29-1,TRBJ2-5,CSSQERGRRQETQYF
TRBV25-1,TRBJ2-7,CASSGVARGRPYEQYF
TRBV6-1,TRBJ1-2,CASISGQGVYGYTF
TRBV9,TRBJ1-4,CASSPPGQGSNEKLFF
TRBV29-1,TRBJ2-3,CSVLGQGSTDTQYF
TRBV27,TRBJ1-3,CASSLFRVVGSGNTIYF
TRBV7-8,TRBJ2-7,CASSLEGRGSSYEQYF
TRBV7-3,TRBJ1-5,CASSLGLGQPQHF
TRBV19,TRBJ2-1,CASSSDRGRANEQFF
TRBV7-9,TRBJ1-2,CASSLLPDRLDGYTF